Below, 28 T cell receptor beta chains from the same sample are listed, as sequenced in a study of blood T cell repertoires in COVID-19. Using immunoSEQ multiplex PCR, the repertoire was profiled, and TCRdb retains in-frame clones only, with some absent. Here the sample spans over 200,000 clones, about 90% being singletons. The sequencing input was peripheral blood. The receptor source for this set is a man aged 40-50 years with active or convalescent COVID-19.

The rearrangement links TRBV6-4 to TRBJ2-7; TRBD2 agrees at 8 bases. J lost 0 bases, V lost 3 bases, and 10 bases had no gene match. The CDR3 loop spans 17 amino acids. Germline loops: CDR1 MRHNA, CDR2 SNTAGT. In DNA form, the CDR3 reads TGTGCCAGCAGTGAGGGGTGGGTAGCGGGGTCCTCCTACGAGCAGTACTTC. Protein sequence: CASSEGWVAGSSYEQYF.

The rearrangement uses TRBV5-4 and TRBJ2-7; 8 bases align to TRBD1. With V trimmed by 3 bases and J by 9 bases, 11 bases remained unmatched. Germline assignment: CDR1 SGHNT and CDR2 YYREEE (reference sequence). The length of the CDR3 is 14 residues. The chain's CDR3 is CASSWGGQGARQYF. The CDR3 DNA reads TGTGCCAGCAGCTGGGGAGGACAGGGAGCGCGGCAGTACTTC.

The chain is built from TRBV20-1 and TRBJ2-3; 8 positions match TRBD2. There are 15 residues in the CDR3. The germline V gene encodes CDR1 DFQATT and CDR2 SNEGSKA (reference sequence). V was pared by 3 bases and J by 6 bases, with 11 bases of the junction left unmatched. CDR3 sequence: CSASVFSGSTDTQYF. The DNA for the CDR3 is TGCAGTGCTAGTGTATTCAGCGGGAGTACCGATACGCAGTATTTT.

A remark on this clone: Other DNA sequences of this sample code for an identical CDR3. The chain has TRBV20-1 and TRBJ1-1, with D hard to call. There are 11 residues in the CDR3. The germline V and J ends were trimmed by 6 bases and 5 bases, with 10 bases remaining between them. Germline V gives CDR1 DFQATT, CDR2 SNEGSKA (reference sequence). CDR3 amino acids: CSARGGTEAFF. The CDR3 bases are TGCAGTGCGCGGGGAGGGACTGAAGCTTTCTTT.

The V and J genes are TRBV18 and TRBJ1-1, with D possibly being TRBD1 (5 bases). The V and J ends lost 3 bases and 6 bases respectively, with 11 bases between them. Germline assignment: CDR1 KGHSH and CDR2 LQKENI. This CDR3 is 13 amino acids long. The CDR3, as DNA: TGTGCCAGCTCACCTCCGGGGGGGTCTGAAGCTTTCTTT. Its protein product is CASSPPGGSEAFF.

V and J are TRBV19 and TRBJ1-5; D uncertain. This CDR3 spans 13 amino acids. Trimming took 8 bases from V and 0 from J, leaving 8 bases between them. Germline V gene lookup returns CDR1 LNHDA and CDR2 SQIVND (reference sequence). DNA for the CDR3: TGTGCCAGTCGGGAGTTTAGCAATCAGCCCCAGCATTTT. It yields the protein CASREFSNQPQHF.

This sequence joins TRBV18 and TRBJ2-1; 8 bases map to TRBD1. Germline V gene data show CDR1 as KGHSH and CDR2 as LQKENI. After removal of 3 bases from V and 9 bases from J, the junction contained 13 bases not matched to a gene. This CDR3 has 16 amino acids. The CDR3 sequence: CASSPGTGKPRGEQFF. The DNA of the CDR3 is TGTGCCAGCTCACCGGGGACAGGAAAACCGAGGGGTGAGCAGTTCTTC.

The chain joins TRBV5-5 to TRBJ1-3; 8 bases map to TRBD1. The V and J ends lost 2 bases and 6 bases, in that order; junction bases with no gene match: 4. The CDR3 runs 14 residues. Looked up from germline, CDR1 is SGHKS and CDR2 is YYEKEE (reference sequence). As DNA, the CDR3 is TGTGCCAGCAGCTTCGCAGGGGGCGAAAACACCATATATTTT. Its protein product is CASSFAGGENTIYF.

This chain joins TRBV30 and TRBJ2-6; TRBD1 matches 9 bases. The CDR3 length is 16 residues. Germline-derived CDR1 and CDR2 are GTSNPN and SVGIG (reference sequence). The V segment lost 7 bases and the J segment 1 base; nucleotides outside the gene matches: 8. DNA for the CDR3: TGTGCCTACAGTCGGGACAGGGCTTCTGGGGCCAACGTCCTGACTTTC. The encoded protein is CAYSRDRASGANVLTF.

The chain is built from TRBV6-2 or TRBV6-3 and TRBJ2-7; D gene uncertain. This CDR3 contains 13 residues. The V end lost 4 bases, the J end lost 2 bases, and 9 bases lay between the germline ends. Germline lookup yields CDR1 MNHEY and CDR2 SVGEGT. The chain's CDR3 is CASSSVSAYEQYF. The CDR3 region has the DNA TGTGCCAGCAGTTCCGTAAGCGCCTACGAGCAGTACTTC.

The chain couples TRBV9 to TRBJ2-1, with 8 bases lining up with TRBD1. V dropped 4 bases and J dropped 8; count of bases not matched to a gene: 14. Germline V lookup: CDR1 SGDLS, CDR2 YYNGEE. CDR3 length: 16 residues. CDR3 region: CASSPQPGTGFYEQFF. The CDR3 region has the DNA TGTGCCAGCAGCCCCCAGCCCGGGACAGGTTTCTATGAGCAGTTCTTC.

The genes are TRBV28 and TRBJ1-5, with D perhaps matching TRBD1 (6 bases). The germline V and J ends were trimmed by 4 bases and 7 bases, with 14 bases remaining between them. In germline, CDR1 is MDHEN, CDR2 SYDVKM. The CDR3 spans 14 residues. CDR3 loop: CASSSPSQGQPQHF. In DNA, the CDR3 is TGTGCCAGCAGTTCCCCCTCCCAGGGGCAGCCCCAGCATTTT.

This clone was picked up one time. The CDR3 loop is CASSPGRERAYNEQFF. The CDR3 DNA reads as TGCGCCAGCAGCCCCGGGCGGGAGCGGGCCTACAATGAGCAGTTCTTC. The J gene is TRBJ2-1, the V gene TRBV5-1; 7 positions agree with TRBD2. The J segment lost 2 bases and the V segment lost 4 bases, leaving 9 bases of the junction unmatched. Per germline, CDR1 SGHRS and CDR2 YFSETQ. The CDR3 contains 16 residues.

The gene calls are TRBV28 and TRBJ1-2; 7 bases line up with TRBD1. With 8 bases clipped from V and 4 bases from J, the junction kept 16 bases outside the gene matches. CDR1 and CDR2 from the germline V gene are MDHEN and SYDVKM. The length of the CDR3 is 16 residues. CDR3 bases: TGTGCCAGCTCTGACACGACAGGGAGTTTGGGCTATGGCTACACCTTC. It is translated as CASSDTTGSLGYGYTF.

V is TRBV28 and J is TRBJ2-3, with TRBD1 as a possible D gene (6 bases). V shed 7 bases and J shed 1 base, with 15 bases lying between them. Germline V CDR1 and CDR2: MDHEN, SYDVKM. The CDR3 has 15 residues. The CDR3 here is CASTRGEFGTDTQYF. The CDR3 nucleotides read TGTGCCAGCACCAGGGGCGAGTTTGGCACAGATACGCAGTATTTT.

The rearrangement links TRBV6-6 to TRBJ1-1; 10 bases are a match to TRBD1. Germline CDR1 and CDR2: MNHNY and SVGAGI (reference sequence). With V trimmed by 7 bases and J by 3 bases, 5 bases remained unmatched. The CDR3 runs to 14 residues. The CDR3 DNA sequence: TGTGCCAGCAACAAGGGGACAGGGGACACTGAAGCTTTCTTT. It codes for CASNKGTGDTEAFF.

The chain carries TRBV7-8 and TRBJ1-2, with D perhaps TRBD1 (6 bases). The CDR3 is made up of 14 amino acids. From germline, CDR1 is SGHVS and CDR2 FQNEAQ. Between the trimmed V and J ends, which lost 5 bases and 4 bases, there was a span of 14 bases. CDR3 residues: CASSNGQLIYGYTF. The CDR3 bases are TGTGCCAGCAGCAACGGACAGTTAATCTATGGCTACACCTTC.

This clone was found a few times. The chain uses TRBV18 and TRBJ1-1, with a weak D call TRBD1 (6 bases). The CDR3 has 16 amino acids. Germline lookup yields CDR1 KGHSH and CDR2 LQKENI. V was clipped by 5 bases and J by 4 bases, with 20 bases between them. CDR3 sequence (DNA): TGTGCCAGCTCAATGTCGAACAGGGTAATTGGCACTGAAGCTTTCTTT. This gives the protein CASSMSNRVIGTEAFF.

The chain joins TRBV5-1 to TRBJ1-2; no reliable D call. Germline V lookup: CDR1 SGHRS, CDR2 YFSETQ. There are 12 residues in the CDR3. V was shortened by 4 bases and J by 2 bases, with 6 bases between the two germline ends. Here the CDR3 reads CASSPMNYGYTF. The CDR3 bases are TGCGCCAGCAGCCCCATGAACTATGGCTACACCTTC.

The rearrangement joins TRBV9 to TRBJ2-3, with D uncertain. The CDR3 covers 15 residues. The V and J ends lost 0 bases and 0 bases respectively, with 8 bases between them. Per germline, CDR1 SGDLS and CDR2 YYNGEE. The DNA of the CDR3 is TGTGCCAGCAGCGTAGACTGGAGCAGCACAGATACGCAGTATTTT. Translating gives CASSVDWSSTDTQYF.

The V call is TRBV19, the J call TRBJ2-3; 13 bases fit TRBD2. V lost 7 bases and J lost 9; bases outside the gene matches: 13. Germline-derived CDR1 and CDR2 are LNHDA and SQIVND (reference sequence). The CDR3 is 16 residues long. CDR3 sequence (DNA): TGTGCCAGTACCAGAAGGGGGGAACTAGCGGGAGGGACGCAGTATTTT. Amino acids: CASTRRGELAGGTQYF.

Concerning this clone itself: Other DNA sequences of this sample code for an identical CDR3. The genes are TRBV30 and TRBJ1-3, with D unclear. V dropped 0 bases and J dropped 4 bases, with 4 bases sitting between them. The CDR3 is made up of 12 amino acids. Looked up from germline, CDR1 is GTSNPN and CDR2 is SVGIG (reference sequence). The CDR3 reads CAWSVQGNTIYF. Written as DNA, the CDR3 is TGTGCCTGGAGTGTTCAGGGAAACACCATATATTTT.

The J gene is TRBJ2-3, the V gene TRBV11-2; TRBD2 matches 9 bases. After removal of 1 base from V and 4 bases from J, the junction contained 6 bases not matched to a gene. Germline loops: CDR1 SGHAT, CDR2 FQNNGV. The CDR3 spans 16 residues. CDR3 residues: CASSLASGGSADTQYF. As DNA, the CDR3 is TGTGCCAGCAGCTTAGCCAGCGGGGGGAGCGCAGATACGCAGTATTTT.

The table lists this clone with a count of one. The chain carries TRBV27 and TRBJ1-1; the D gene is possibly TRBD1 (5 bases). The CDR3 runs 14 residues. Germline V gene lookup returns CDR1 MNHEY and CDR2 SMNVEV (reference sequence). Trimming took off 3 bases at V and 6 bases at J, with 14 bases between the two ends. CDR3 residues: CASSFRGGVPEAFF. The CDR3 bases are TGTGCCAGCAGTTTTAGGGGAGGCGTTCCTGAAGCTTTCTTT.

The chain is built from TRBV5-1 and TRBJ1-3, with D maybe TRBD1 (5 bases). Germline-derived CDR1 and CDR2 are SGHRS and YFSETQ. The CDR3 extends over 17 amino acids. V lost 0 bases, J lost 2 bases, and 15 bases lay in between. The CDR3 DNA reads TGCGCCAGCAGCTTGGAATTGGGGCCCCGGCCTGGAAACACCATATATTTT. The encoded protein is CASSLELGPRPGNTIYF.

The sample holds a few counts of this clone. The chain carries TRBV28 and TRBJ1-2; TRBD1 is a possible D gene (5 bases). Deletions cut 5 bases from V and 3 bases from J, with 16 bases between. Germline V gives CDR1 MDHEN, CDR2 SYDVKM. This CDR3 has 15 residues. CDR3 nucleotides: TGTGCCAGCAGTATCTATTCGACAGTAGACTATGGCTACACCTTC. Translation: CASSIYSTVDYGYTF.

J is TRBJ2-1 and V is TRBV5-1; a possible D gene is TRBD1 (5 bases). Trimming removed 2 bases at V and 4 bases at J, with 16 bases between. This CDR3 contains 16 residues. Germline CDR1 reads SGHRS; CDR2 reads YFSETQ. This chain's CDR3 is CASSLGASTSYNEQFF. DNA for the CDR3: TGCGCCAGCAGCTTAGGGGCATCAACCTCATACAATGAGCAGTTCTTC.

This chain joins TRBV28 and TRBJ1-1; D perhaps matches TRBD1 (6 bases). V dropped 5 bases and J dropped 6 bases, with 13 bases sitting between them. CDR1 and CDR2 from the germline V gene are MDHEN and SYDVKM. The CDR3 spans 13 residues. CDR3 in DNA: TGTGCCAGCAGTAGGGGGGGCGCTCCTGAAGCTTTCTTT. Translating it yields CASSRGGAPEAFF.